Listed below are T cell receptor beta chains from one sample, sequenced in a study of OX40 agonist ivuxolimab in advanced cancers. Generated by immunoSEQ multiplex PCR, the TCRdb table keeps only in-frame clones and is missing some. The data show about 73,000 clones, around 80% seen once. The material was CD4+ or CD8+ T cells sorted from blood, obtained in a trial of the OX40 agonist ivuxolimab. The receptors stem from an adult with an advanced solid tumor such as melanoma, head and neck, liver or kidney cancer. Both conserved end residues are part of each CDR3. D genes are given only for firm matches. Expanded clones get a size class; other rows say once, few or many, or leave the size out.

clone size	V gene	J gene	CDR3 length	D gene	CDR3 DNA	CDR3 protein
-	TRBV14	TRBJ1-3	15	-	TGTGCCAGCAGCCAAGATTCCAGCTCTGGAAACACCATATATTTT	CASSQDSSSGNTIYF
-	TRBV5-6	TRBJ2-1	15	-	TGTGCCAGCAGCTTGCCCGAAAAAACCTACAATGAGCAGTTCTTC	CASSLPEKTYNEQFF
-	TRBV11-2	TRBJ1-2	18	-	TGTGCCAGCAGCTTAGATCAATGGACAGCGTCCCTCTTTTATGGCTACACCTTC	CASSLDQWTASLFYGYTF
-	TRBV25-1	TRBJ1-2	15	-	TGTGCCAGCACCTCTACAGGGATTCCAACTTATGGCTACACCTTC	CASTSTGIPTYGYTF
-	TRBV6-6	TRBJ2-5	15	-	TGTGCCAGCAGTAGCCCCGGGACGGCGAGAGACGGCCAGTACTTC	CASSSPGTARDGQYF
-	TRBV11-2	TRBJ2-7	19	TRBD2	TGTGCCAGCAGCTTTTCCCCTTCAATAGCGGGAGGGTCAAAATACGAGCAGTACTTC	CASSFSPSIAGGSKYEQYF
-	TRBV14	TRBJ2-5	17	TRBD2	TGTGCCAGCAGCCACAGACTGGGGACTAGCGGCCAAGAGACCCAGTACTTC	CASSHRLGTSGQETQYF
few	TRBV30	TRBJ1-5	15	-	TGTGCCTGGAGTGTCCGTGGAGTTCTGAATCAGCCCCAGCATTTT	CAWSVRGVLNQPQHF
many	TRBV6-6	TRBJ2-3	14	TRBD2	TGTGCCAGCAGTCCCGGGACTAGCGGGGGTACGCAGTATTTT	CASSPGTSGGTQYF
-	TRBV6-5	TRBJ2-5	15	-	TGTGCCAGCAGGGGGGCAGCACGAAACCAAGAGACCCAGTACTTC	CASRGAARNQETQYF
-	TRBV11-2	TRBJ2-3	16	-	TGTGCCAGCAGCTCTCTTAGGGACCTATCCACAGATACGCAGTATTTT	CASSSLRDLSTDTQYF
-	TRBV4-3	TRBJ1-6	14	-	TGCGCCAGCAGCCAGGCTTTGGGGTTTTCACCCCTCCACTTT	CASSQALGFSPLHF
-	TRBV29-1	TRBJ2-1	10	-	TGCAGCGTGGCACTATGGGAGCAGTTCTTC	CSVALWEQFF
-	TRBV7-9	TRBJ1-1	14	-	TGTGCCAGCAGCCAACAGCAATCGAACACTGAAGCTTTCTTT	CASSQQQSNTEAFF
-	TRBV9	TRBJ2-3	14	-	TGTGCCAGCGGCGGATCGGGAAGCACAGATACGCAGTATTTT	CASGGSGSTDTQYF
-	TRBV5-1	TRBJ1-2	13	-	TGCGCCAGCAGCACACCGGACATCTCGGGCTACACCTTC	CASSTPDISGYTF
few	TRBV6-1	TRBJ2-2	15	-	TGTGCCAGCAGTTTGGGGGCGTTCAACACCGGGGAGCTGTTTTTT	CASSLGAFNTGELFF
-	TRBV11-2	TRBJ1-2	13	-	TGTGCCAGCAGCTCGACAGCAAACTATGGCTACACCTTC	CASSSTANYGYTF
-	TRBV27	TRBJ2-7	15	TRBD2	TGTGCCAGCAGTTCCCCCTCTAGGGGACTAAACGAGCAGTACTTC	CASSSPSRGLNEQYF
-	TRBV5-1	TRBJ2-2	16	-	TGCGCCAGCAGCTCCCATCGGGGGCCCAGCACCGGGGAGCTGTTTTTT	CASSSHRGPSTGELFF
-	TRBV5-8	TRBJ2-1	16	TRBD2	TGTGCCAGCATCGAGTCCGGGACTAGAGCAATCAATGAGCAGTTCTTC	CASIESGTRAINEQFF
-	TRBV7-2	TRBJ2-7	14	-	TGTGCCAGCAGCTCCCGGCCCGGGGCCTACGAGCAGTACTTC	CASSSRPGAYEQYF
few	TRBV18	TRBJ2-1	14	TRBD1	TGTGCCAGCTCAATCGGGACAGGGAACAATGAGCAGTTCTTC	CASSIGTGNNEQFF
-	TRBV2	TRBJ1-2	13	-	TGTGCCAGCCGGGACGGTGCTAACTATGGCTACACCTTC	CASRDGANYGYTF